What follows are 20 T cell receptor beta chains derived from one specimen sequenced in a study of shared clonotypes between healthy human individuals (dated by TCRdb to 2020 to 2021). CD8 naive samples were CD45RO-negative cells positively selected for CCR7, giving a CD45RA+CCR7+ population that excluded TemRA cells. Libraries were prepared through the immunoSEQ multiplex PCR assay. TCRdb took this table from immuneACCESS and kept in-frame rearrangements with V and J called. Such tables lack part of the clones; where checked against another copy, unresolved V genes explain under half of the gap, and the rest is unexplained. In all, the sample holds about 2 million clones, and approximately 94% of those were seen once. The ten largest account for roughly 1% of the sample. The specimen was naive CD8+ T cells sorted from blood. The cell subset or site label on this specimen signifies: CD45RA+CCR7+. Receptor source: a young man in good health.

The CDR3 loop is CASSPPGVTYEQYF. Written as DNA, the CDR3 is TGTGCCAGCAGCCCGCCGGGGGTAACCTACGAGCAGTACTTC. This chain joins TRBV6-6 and TRBJ2-7; perhaps TRBD2 as D (6 bases). Trimming pared 6 bases from V and 2 bases from J, leaving 14 bases between. The CDR3 loop spans 14 amino acids. Germline loops: CDR1 MNHNY, CDR2 SVGAGI (reference sequence).

In DNA, the CDR3 is TGTGCCAGCTCAAGGGACAGGGGTGAGGACTACGAGCAGTACTTC. Residues: CASSRDRGEDYEQYF. The chain employs TRBV18 and TRBJ2-7; 10 nucleotides align to TRBD1. Trimming at V came to 5 bases and at J to 3 bases, leaving 7 bases not matched to a gene. CDR3 length equals 15 residues. Germline V lookup: CDR1 KGHSH, CDR2 LQKENI.

This sequence joins TRBV27 and TRBJ1-6, with D perhaps TRBD1 (5 bases). V was pared by 7 bases and J by 5 bases, with 15 bases between. The CDR3 sequence is 15 residues long. Germline-derived CDR1 and CDR2 are MNHEY and SMNVEV (reference sequence). For the CDR3, the DNA is TGTGCCAGCACGGGGGAATTACCGAATAATTCACCCCTCCACTTT. Its protein is CASTGELPNNSPLHF.

The chain recombines TRBV27 with TRBJ2-3; 15 bases fit TRBD2. This CDR3 region has 16 residues. From germline, CDR1 is MNHEY and CDR2 SMNVEV (reference sequence). After removal of 7 bases from V and 4 bases from J, the junction contained 6 bases not matched to a gene. The DNA for the CDR3 is TGTGCCAGCATTAGGACTAGCGGGGGGGTGGCAGATACGCAGTATTTT. This sequence encodes CASIRTSGGVADTQYF.

This chain connects TRBV29-1 to TRBJ2-1; D may be TRBD2 (6 bases). The germline gives CDR1 SQVTM, CDR2 ANQGSEA. V dropped 1 base and J dropped 2 bases, with 9 bases sitting between them. The length of the CDR3 is 14 residues. The CDR3 nucleotides read TGCAGCGTTGAAGGGACTACCCCCTACAATGAGCAGTTCTTC. Translated: CSVEGTTPYNEQFF.

This clone occurred once. The J gene is TRBJ1-1, the V gene TRBV4-1; TRBD1 matches at 7 bases. Germline-derived CDR1 and CDR2 are MGHRA and YSYEKL. With V trimmed by 4 bases and J by 7 bases, 6 bases remained unmatched. This CDR3 has 13 amino acids. CDR3 in amino acids: CASSLGQSGEAFF. DNA for the CDR3: TGCGCCAGCAGCCTGGGACAGTCGGGTGAAGCTTTCTTT.

This chain connects TRBV11-2 to TRBJ1-1, with TRBD1 as a possible D gene (6 bases). Trimming stripped 5 bases from V and 0 bases from J, with 16 bases between. The CDR3 length is 16 residues. Per the germline V gene, CDR1 is SGHAT and CDR2 is FQNNGV. CDR3 residues: CASSVGGGTLNTEAFF. The CDR3 nucleotides read TGTGCCAGCAGCGTGGGGGGCGGGACGCTGAACACTGAAGCTTTCTTT.

V and J are TRBV28 and TRBJ1-5; D is unclear. Deletions cut 8 bases from V and 2 bases from J, with 10 bases between. CDR3 size: 13 residues. Germline CDR1 and CDR2: MDHEN and SYDVKM. Here the CDR3 reads CASLDPGNQPQHF. The CDR3 DNA sequence: TGTGCCAGCCTCGATCCGGGCAATCAGCCCCAGCATTTT. Filled out from reference TRBV28 and TRBJ1-5, the complete variable domain reads DVKVTQSSRYLVKRTGEKVFLECVQDMDHENMFWYRQDPGLGLRLIYFSYDVKMKEKGDIPEGYSVSREKKERFSLILESASTNQTSMYLCASLDPGNQPQHFGDGTRLSIL.

This clone was seen a single time. This chain links TRBV9 with TRBJ2-5, with a weak D call TRBD1 (6 bases). The CDR3 length is 15 residues. CDR1 is SGDLS, CDR2 YYNGEE, per germline. The ends were cut back, 4 bases at V and 5 bases at J, with 18 bases in the middle. In DNA form, the CDR3 reads TGTGCCAGCAGCCCCCTAGATCAGGGGTGGGAGACCCAGTACTTC. Protein: CASSPLDQGWETQYF. Full variable domain (missing parts from reference TRBV9 and TRBJ2-5): DSGVTQTPKHLITATGQRVTLRCSPRSGDLSVYWYQQSLDQGLQFLIQYYNGEERAKGNILERFSAQQFPDLHSELNLSSLELGDSALYFCASSPLDQGWETQYFGPGTRLLVL.

The chain has TRBV27 and TRBJ1-1; TRBD1 might be the D (6 bases). The ends were cut back, 4 bases at V and 2 bases at J, with 11 bases in the middle. This CDR3 is 14 amino acids long. Germline CDR1 and CDR2: MNHEY and SMNVEV (reference sequence). The CDR3 region is CASSSWDTNTEAFF. DNA of the CDR3: TGTGCCAGCAGTTCTTGGGACACTAACACTGAAGCTTTCTTT.

The rearrangement uses TRBV6-1 and TRBJ1-2; D remains ambiguous. V lost 8 bases and J lost 8, with 21 bases in between. CDR1 and CDR2 (germline): MNHNS, SASEGT. The CDR3 is 14 amino acids. The CDR3 sequence: CASLTRAGSLGYTF. Here the CDR3 DNA reads TGTGCCAGCTTGACTAGGGCGGGGTCCCTCGGCTACACCTTC.

V gene TRBV30 combines with J gene TRBJ2-7; D is uncertain. Trimming shortened V by 5 bases and J by 3 bases, and 14 bases separated the two germline ends. The CDR3 contains 13 residues. Per germline, CDR1 GTSNPN and CDR2 SVGIG (reference sequence). The CDR3 protein is CAWATGVGYEQYF. DNA of the CDR3: TGTGCCTGGGCGACTGGGGTGGGCTACGAGCAGTACTTC. The full variable domain, in which reference TRBV30 and TRBJ2-7 provide the parts outside the CDR3, is SQTIHQWPATLVQPVGSPLSLECTVEGTSNPNLYWYRQAAGRGLQLLFYSVGIGQISSEVPQNLSASRPQDRQFILSSKKLLLSDSGFYLCAWATGVGYEQYFGPGTRLTVT.

The table lists this clone with a count of one. The chain links TRBV4-1 to TRBJ2-7, with 8 bases that match TRBD1. The trim removed 6 bases at V and 2 bases at J, leaving 12 bases unmatched. The CDR3 spans 16 residues. Germline V lookup: CDR1 MGHRA, CDR2 YSYEKL. The CDR3 protein is CASRDRATGDPYEQYF. The DNA of the CDR3 is TGCGCCAGCAGGGATCGAGCGACAGGGGACCCCTACGAGCAGTACTTC.

The chain combines TRBV9 with TRBJ2-7, with 13 bases lining up with TRBD2. The V gene's germline CDR1 is SGDLS and CDR2 YYNGEE. With V trimmed by 3 bases and J by 0 bases, 3 bases remained unmatched. The CDR3 is 16 amino acids. CDR3 in DNA: TGTGCCAGCAGCGCGGGGACTAGCGGGGCCTCCTACGAGCAGTACTTC. This sequence encodes CASSAGTSGASYEQYF.

The chain couples TRBV5-5 to TRBJ2-7; the D gene is possibly TRBD2 (5 bases). This CDR3 contains 14 residues. The V gene lost 4 bases and the J gene lost 3 bases, with 14 bases spanning the gap. The V gene's germline CDR1 is SGHKS and CDR2 YYEKEE (reference sequence). The CDR3 DNA is TGTGCCAGCAGCGCACCCGGGAAAAACTACGAGCAGTACTTC. This encodes CASSAPGKNYEQYF.

The CDR3 reads CASSETGAQGPEAFF. As DNA, the CDR3 is TGTGCCAGCAGCGAGACAGGGGCACAGGGCCCTGAAGCTTTCTTT. The chain carries TRBV9 and TRBJ1-1, with 8 bases identical to TRBD1. V was clipped by 3 bases and J by 6 bases; unmatched bases: 10. CDR3 length: 15 residues. Germline CDR1 SGDLS, CDR2 YYNGEE.

The chain has TRBV19 and TRBJ2-1; 8 bases are shared with TRBD1. From germline, CDR1 is LNHDA and CDR2 SQIVND (reference sequence). V lost 7 bases to trimming and J lost 0 bases; unmatched junction nucleotides: 5. CDR3 length equals 15 residues. The CDR3 sequence: CASTLGTGSYNEQFF. The CDR3 bases are TGTGCCAGTACCCTGGGGACAGGCTCCTACAATGAGCAGTTCTTC.

The chain has TRBV18 and TRBJ2-7, with D perhaps matching TRBD1 (6 bases). CDR1 is KGHSH and CDR2 is LQKENI in the germline V gene. V was shortened by 0 bases and J by 0 bases, with 6 bases between the two germline ends. The CDR3 runs 14 residues. This CDR3 is CASSPPGASYEQYF. The CDR3 DNA sequence: TGTGCCAGCTCACCACCGGGGGCCTCCTACGAGCAGTACTTC.

In the case of this clone: Different DNA sequences within this sample yield the same CDR3. The CDR3 loop is CASSEAGATYEQYF. The CDR3 DNA follows: TGTGCCAGCAGTGAAGCTGGGGCGACCTACGAGCAGTACTTC. J is TRBJ2-7 and V is TRBV6-1, with D possibly being TRBD1 (5 bases). The CDR3 length is 14 residues. Deletions cut 0 bases from V and 2 bases from J, with 8 bases between. The V gene's germline CDR1 is MNHNS and CDR2 SASEGT.

The chain is built from TRBV7-9 and TRBJ2-3, with a possible D match to TRBD2 (6 bases). The CDR3 spans 16 residues. The germline V gene has CDR1 SEHNR and CDR2 FQNEAQ (reference sequence). V lost 0 bases, J lost 0 bases, and 10 bases lay in between. The CDR3 nucleotides read TGTGCCAGCAGCTTAGCCTGGGGGGTGAGCACAGATACGCAGTATTTT. Protein product: CASSLAWGVSTDTQYF.